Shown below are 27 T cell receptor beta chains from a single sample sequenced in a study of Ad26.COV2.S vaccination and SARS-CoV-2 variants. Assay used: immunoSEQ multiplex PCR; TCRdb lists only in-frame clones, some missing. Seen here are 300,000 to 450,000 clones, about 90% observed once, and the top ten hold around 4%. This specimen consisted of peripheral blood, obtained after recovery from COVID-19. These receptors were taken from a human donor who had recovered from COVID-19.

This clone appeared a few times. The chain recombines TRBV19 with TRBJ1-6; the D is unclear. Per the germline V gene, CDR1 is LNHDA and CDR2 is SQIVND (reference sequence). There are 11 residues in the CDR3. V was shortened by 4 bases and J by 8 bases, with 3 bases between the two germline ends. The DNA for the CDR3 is TGTGCCAGTAGTAGAGATTCACCCCTCCACTTT. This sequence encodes CASSRDSPLHF. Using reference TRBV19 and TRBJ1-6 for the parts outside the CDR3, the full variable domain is DGGITQSPKYLFRKEGQNVTLSCEQNLNHDAMYWYRQDPGQGLRLIYYSQIVNDFQKGDIAEGYSVSREKKESFPLTVTSAQKNPTAFYLCASSRDSPLHFGNGTRLTVT.

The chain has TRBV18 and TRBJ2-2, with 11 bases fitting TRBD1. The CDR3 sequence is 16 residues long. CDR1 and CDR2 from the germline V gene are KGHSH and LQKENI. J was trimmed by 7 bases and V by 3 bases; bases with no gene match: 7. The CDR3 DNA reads TGTGCCAGCTCACCTTTCGGACAGGGGGCGATCGGGGAGCTGTTTTTT. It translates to CASSPFGQGAIGELFF.

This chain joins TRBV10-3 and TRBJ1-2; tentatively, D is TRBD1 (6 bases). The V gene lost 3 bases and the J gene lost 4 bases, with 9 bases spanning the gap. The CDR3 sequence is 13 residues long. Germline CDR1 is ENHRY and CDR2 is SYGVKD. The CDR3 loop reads CAISDPTGYGYTF. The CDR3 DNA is TGTGCCATCAGTGACCCGACAGGCTATGGCTACACCTTC.

The CDR3 sequence: CASSLPVLGSEQYF. CDR3 in DNA: TGTGCCAGCAGTTTACCGGTTTTAGGGAGCGAGCAGTACTTC. The chain links TRBV27 to TRBJ2-7; a weak D match, TRBD2 (5 bases). This CDR3 has 14 amino acids. Germline V gives CDR1 MNHEY, CDR2 SMNVEV (reference sequence). V lost 2 bases and J lost 6, with 14 bases in between.

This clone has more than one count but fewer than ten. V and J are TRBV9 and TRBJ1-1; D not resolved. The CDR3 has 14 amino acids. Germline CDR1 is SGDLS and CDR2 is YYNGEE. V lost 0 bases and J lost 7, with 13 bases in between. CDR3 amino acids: CASSVDSGNLEAFF. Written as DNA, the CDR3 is TGTGCCAGCAGCGTAGATTCAGGTAATCTTGAAGCTTTCTTT.

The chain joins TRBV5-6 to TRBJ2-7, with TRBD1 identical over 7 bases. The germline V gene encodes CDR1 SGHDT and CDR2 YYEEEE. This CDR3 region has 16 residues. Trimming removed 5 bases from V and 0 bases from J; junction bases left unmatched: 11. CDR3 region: CASRWGWGQLSYEQYF. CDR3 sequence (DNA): TGTGCCAGCAGGTGGGGTTGGGGACAGCTCTCCTACGAGCAGTACTTC. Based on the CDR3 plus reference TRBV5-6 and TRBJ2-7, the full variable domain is DAGVTQSPTHLIKTRGQQVTLRCSPKSGHDTVSWYQQALGQGPQFIFQYYEEEERQRGNFPDRFSGHQFPNYSSELNVNALLLGDSALYLCASRWGWGQLSYEQYFGPGTRLTVT.

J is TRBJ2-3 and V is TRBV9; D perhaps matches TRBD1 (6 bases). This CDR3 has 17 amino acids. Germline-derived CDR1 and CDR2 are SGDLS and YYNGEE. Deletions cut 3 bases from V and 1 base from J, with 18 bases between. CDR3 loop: CASSELDRPARTDTQYF. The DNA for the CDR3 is TGTGCCAGCAGCGAGTTAGACAGGCCCGCTCGCACAGATACGCAGTATTTT.

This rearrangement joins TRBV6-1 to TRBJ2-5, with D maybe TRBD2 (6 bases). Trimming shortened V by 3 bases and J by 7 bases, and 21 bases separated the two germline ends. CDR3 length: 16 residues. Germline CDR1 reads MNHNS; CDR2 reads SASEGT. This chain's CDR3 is CASSDQGLAGSGTQYF. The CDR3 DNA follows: TGTGCCAGCAGTGATCAGGGACTCGCAGGGTCCGGGACCCAGTACTTC.

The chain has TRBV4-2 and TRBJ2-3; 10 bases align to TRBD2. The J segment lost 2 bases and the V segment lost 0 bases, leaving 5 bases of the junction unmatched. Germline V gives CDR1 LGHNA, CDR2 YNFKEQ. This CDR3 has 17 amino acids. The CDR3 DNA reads TGTGCCAGCAGCCAAGATCTACTAGCGGGGAACACAGATACGCAGTATTTT. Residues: CASSQDLLAGNTDTQYF.

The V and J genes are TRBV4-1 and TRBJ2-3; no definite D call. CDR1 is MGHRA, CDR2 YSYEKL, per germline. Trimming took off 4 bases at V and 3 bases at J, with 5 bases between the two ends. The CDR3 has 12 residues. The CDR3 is CASSPRTDTQYF. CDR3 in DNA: TGCGCCAGCAGCCCCCGGACAGATACGCAGTATTTT.

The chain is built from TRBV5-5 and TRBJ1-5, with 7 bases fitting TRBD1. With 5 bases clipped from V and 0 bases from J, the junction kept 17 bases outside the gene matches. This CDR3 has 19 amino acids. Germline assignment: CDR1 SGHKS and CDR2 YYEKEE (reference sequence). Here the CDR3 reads CASRITGERVSYSNQPQHF. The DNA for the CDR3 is TGTGCCAGCAGGATAACAGGGGAACGGGTCTCCTATAGCAATCAGCCCCAGCATTTT.

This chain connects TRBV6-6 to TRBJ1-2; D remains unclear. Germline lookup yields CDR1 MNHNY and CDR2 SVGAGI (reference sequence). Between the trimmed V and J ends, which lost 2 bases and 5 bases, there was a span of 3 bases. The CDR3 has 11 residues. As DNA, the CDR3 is TGTGCCAGCAGTTACAAGTATGGCTACACCTTC. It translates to CASSYKYGYTF.

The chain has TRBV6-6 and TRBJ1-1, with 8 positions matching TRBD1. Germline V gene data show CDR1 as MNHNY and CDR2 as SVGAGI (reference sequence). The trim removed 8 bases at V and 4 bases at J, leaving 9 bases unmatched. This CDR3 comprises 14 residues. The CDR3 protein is CASLGTGSATEAFF. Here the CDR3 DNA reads TGTGCCAGCCTCGGGACAGGCAGCGCCACTGAAGCTTTCTTT.

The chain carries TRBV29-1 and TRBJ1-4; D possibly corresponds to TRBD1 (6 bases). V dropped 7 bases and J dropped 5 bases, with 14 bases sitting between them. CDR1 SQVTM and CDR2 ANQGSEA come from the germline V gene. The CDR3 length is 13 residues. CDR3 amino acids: CSASGQNNEKLFF. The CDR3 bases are TGCAGCGCCAGCGGACAGAACAATGAAAAACTGTTTTTT.

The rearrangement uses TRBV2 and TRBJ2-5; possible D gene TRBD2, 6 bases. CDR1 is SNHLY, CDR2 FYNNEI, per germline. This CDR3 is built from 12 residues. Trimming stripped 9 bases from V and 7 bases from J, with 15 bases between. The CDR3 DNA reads TGTGCCAGTGGCGGAGGGAAGGGGACCCAGTACTTC. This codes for CASGGGKGTQYF.

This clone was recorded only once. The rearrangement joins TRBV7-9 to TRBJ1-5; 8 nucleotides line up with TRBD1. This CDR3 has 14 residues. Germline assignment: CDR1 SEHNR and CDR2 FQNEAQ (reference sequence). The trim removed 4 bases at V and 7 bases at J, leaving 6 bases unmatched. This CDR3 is CASSSQGARQPQHF. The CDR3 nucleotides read TGTGCCAGCAGCTCTCAGGGGGCGAGGCAGCCCCAGCATTTT.

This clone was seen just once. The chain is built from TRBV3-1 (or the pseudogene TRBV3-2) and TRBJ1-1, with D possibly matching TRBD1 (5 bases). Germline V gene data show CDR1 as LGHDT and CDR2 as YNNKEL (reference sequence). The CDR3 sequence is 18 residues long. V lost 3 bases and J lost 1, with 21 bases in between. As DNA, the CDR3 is TGTGCCAGCAGCCACAAGTTCTCCCAGTCAGGGACGAACACTGAAGCTTTCTTT. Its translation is CASSHKFSQSGTNTEAFF.

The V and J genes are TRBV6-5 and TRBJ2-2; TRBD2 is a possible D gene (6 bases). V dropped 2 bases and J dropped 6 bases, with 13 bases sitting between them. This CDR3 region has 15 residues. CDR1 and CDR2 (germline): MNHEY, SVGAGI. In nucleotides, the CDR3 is TGTGCCAGCAGTTACAGGCGGGAATGGCCCGGGGAGCTGTTTTTT. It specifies CASSYRREWPGELFF.

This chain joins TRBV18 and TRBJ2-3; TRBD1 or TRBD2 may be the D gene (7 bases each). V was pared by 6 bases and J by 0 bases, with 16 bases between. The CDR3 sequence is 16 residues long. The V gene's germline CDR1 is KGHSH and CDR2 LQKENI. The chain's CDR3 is CASSPQGGASTDTQYF. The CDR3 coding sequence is TGTGCCAGCTCCCCCCAGGGGGGGGCCAGCACAGATACGCAGTATTTT.

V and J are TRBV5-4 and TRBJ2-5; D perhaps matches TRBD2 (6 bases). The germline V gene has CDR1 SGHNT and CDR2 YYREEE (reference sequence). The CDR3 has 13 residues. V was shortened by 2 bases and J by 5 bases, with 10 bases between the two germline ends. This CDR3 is CASSFRDSETQYF. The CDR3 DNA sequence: TGTGCCAGCAGCTTCCGGGACTCGGAGACCCAGTACTTC.

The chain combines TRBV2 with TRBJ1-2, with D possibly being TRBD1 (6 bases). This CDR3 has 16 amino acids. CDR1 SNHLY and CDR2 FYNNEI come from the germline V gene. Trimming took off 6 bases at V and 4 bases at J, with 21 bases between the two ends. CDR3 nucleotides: TGTGCCAGCAGGACATTAACAGGGAGGGTTGGCTATGGCTACACCTTC. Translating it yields CASRTLTGRVGYGYTF.

The CDR3: CASSATENYGYTF. The CDR3 DNA reads as TGTGCCAGCAGTGCGACCGAAAACTATGGCTACACCTTC. V and J are TRBV27 and TRBJ1-2; D is unclear. The V end was cut by 5 bases, the J end by 2 bases, with 9 bases between. Germline CDR1 and CDR2: MNHEY and SMNVEV (reference sequence). The CDR3 covers 13 residues.

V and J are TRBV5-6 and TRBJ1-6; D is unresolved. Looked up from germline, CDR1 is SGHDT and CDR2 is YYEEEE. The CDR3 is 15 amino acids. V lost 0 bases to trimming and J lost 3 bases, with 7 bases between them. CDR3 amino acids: CASSLGNGYNSPLHF. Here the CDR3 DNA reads TGTGCCAGCAGCTTGGGCAACGGCTATAATTCACCCCTCCACTTT.

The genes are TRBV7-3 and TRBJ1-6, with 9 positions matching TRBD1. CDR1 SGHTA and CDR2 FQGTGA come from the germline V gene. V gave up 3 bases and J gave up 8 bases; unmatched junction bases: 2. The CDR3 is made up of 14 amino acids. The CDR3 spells CASSFGDRDSPLHF. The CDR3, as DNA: TGTGCCAGCAGCTTTGGGGACAGGGATTCACCCCTCCACTTT.

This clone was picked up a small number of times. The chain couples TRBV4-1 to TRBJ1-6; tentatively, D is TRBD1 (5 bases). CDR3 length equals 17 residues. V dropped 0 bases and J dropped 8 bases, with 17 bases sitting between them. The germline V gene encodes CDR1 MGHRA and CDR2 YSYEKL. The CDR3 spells CASSQDRTGAFDSPLHF. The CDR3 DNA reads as TGCGCCAGCAGCCAAGATCGGACTGGGGCCTTCGATTCACCCCTCCACTTT.

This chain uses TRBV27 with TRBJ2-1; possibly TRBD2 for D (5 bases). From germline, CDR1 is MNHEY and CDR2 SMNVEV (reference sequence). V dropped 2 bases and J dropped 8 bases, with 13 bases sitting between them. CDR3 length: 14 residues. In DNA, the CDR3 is TGTGCCAGCAGTTTAGACGGACCGCGGGATGAGCAGTTCTTC. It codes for CASSLDGPRDEQFF.

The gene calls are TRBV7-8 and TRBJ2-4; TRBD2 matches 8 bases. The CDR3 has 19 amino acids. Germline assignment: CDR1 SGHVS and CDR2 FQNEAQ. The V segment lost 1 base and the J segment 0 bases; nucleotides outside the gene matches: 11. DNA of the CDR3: TGTGCCAGCAGCTTAGTTGTAGCGGGATCCTTTCTAGCCAAAAACATTCAGTACTTC. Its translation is CASSLVVAGSFLAKNIQYF.